This paragraph reports one TCR beta chain. Its antigen is still unknown. Base qualities are not at hand, and no much larger clone is one base apart. Sample treatment or condition, as interpreted from the label and publication: allogeneic hematopoietic cell transplantation with graft depleted of TCRalphabeta T cells and CD19 B cells. The children who served as transplant recipients had been given grafts of TCRalphabeta/CD19-depleted allogeneic hematopoietic cells. The library was obtained by PCR. Reads for this sample came from an Illumina HiSeq 2500. TCR libraries were prepared with molecular barcoding, using unique molecular identifiers to normalize TCRbeta repertoire quantification. TCRdb's own reprocessing of the public reads used fastp at Q25 and MiXCR and kept productive beta chains. Entries are consolidated by CDR3 protein sequence, retaining the most common genes and DNA. In this sample the table shows about 980,000 distinct CDR3 sequences, about 30% of which occur a single time. The top ten constitute 28% of the sample.

The entry originates in a study of T-cell reconstitution after alpha-beta-depleted transplantation in children (dated by TCRdb to 2016 to 2018). At the level of the whole study: Using TCR repertoire profiling, the study followed T-cell immune reconstitution in a quantitative way in children after TCRalphabeta/CD19-depleted allogeneic hematopoietic cell transplantation.

Beyond this particular receptor, the publication reports: Over the following months the frequencies of hyperexpanded clones went down, and after one year T-cell counts and TCRbeta diversity were mostly credited to newly produced T cells. Apparently early alphabetaT-cell count recovery about two months after transplant reportedly relied on only several hundred rapidly expanded clones derived from non-depleted graft cells. In some patients, the high TCRbeta diversity seen at day 60 was put down to recipient T cells and intrathymic progenitors that had survived conditioning.

A distance of 17 bases separates the germline ends of V and J, which lose 6 bases and 5 bases respectively. The germline V gene encodes CDR1 DFQATT and CDR2 SNEGSKA (reference sequence). From its cysteine to its phenylalanine, the CDR3 spans 13 amino acids. Only the CDR3 part of the read is kept: 39 bases, read in frame from the first base. The sequenced sample was PBMCs, mostly from graft donor cells, obtained 360 days after TCRalphabeta/CD19-depleted stem cell transplant. This clonotype originated in a boy younger than two who had a stem cell transplant for SCID, so the T cells may come from the graft donor. The rearrangement joined TRBV20-1 to TRBJ2-7; TRBD1 is a possible D gene, resting on 6 matching bases. At the DNA level, the sequence is TGCAGTGCCTATGACAGGAGTTGGCACGAGCAGTACTTC. Its coded protein is CSAYDRSWHEQYF.